This TCR beta chain is drawn from a study of T cell changes during pregnancy in multiple sclerosis. The CDR3 is made up of 15 amino acids. Germline V gene sequence: CDR1 SGHAT, CDR2 FQNNGV. V lost 8 bases and J lost 4, with 17 bases in between. Here immunoSEQ multiplex PCR was the method, and the copy in TCRdb shows in-frame clones only, minus some. The table shows just over 55,000 clones, with around 93% occurring only once. Sample: peripheral blood, taken after pregnancy. The clonotype originates from a female donor in good health, enrolled as a control in a pregnancy study. V usage is TRBV11-2 and J usage is TRBJ2-2; D is perhaps TRBD1 (6 bases). The CDR3 DNA reads as TGTGCCAGCGCCGAACAGGGTACCGGCACCGGGGAGCTGTTTTTT. It specifies CASAEQGTGTGELFF.